These T cell receptor beta chains were read from a single sample in a study of Ad26.COV2.S vaccination and SARS-CoV-2 variants. Libraries were prepared by immunoSEQ multiplex PCR; TCRdb keeps only in-frame clonotypes and omits some of them. This sample has around 350,000 clones; about 90% occur once, and the top ten carry 3% to 4%. Sequencing was performed on peripheral blood, taken after recovery from COVID-19. These receptors were taken from a human donor who had recovered from COVID-19. Each CDR3 is given with its conserved first and last residue.

v_gene: TRBV6-4; j_gene: TRBJ2-2; CDR3aa: CASSETGTGNTGELFF
v_gene: TRBV5-5; j_gene: TRBJ2-5; CDR3aa: CASSPDFGTSWGRKETQYF
v_gene: TRBV3-1/TRBV3-2; j_gene: TRBJ1-5; CDR3aa: CASSSRGYQPQHF
v_gene: TRBV2; j_gene: TRBJ2-3; CDR3aa: CASSNSGAGTDTQYF
v_gene: TRBV13; j_gene: TRBJ2-3; CDR3aa: CASSFPSGGTDTQYF
v_gene: TRBV9; j_gene: TRBJ2-7; CDR3aa: CASSVASAHEQYF
v_gene: TRBV13; j_gene: TRBJ1-3; CDR3aa: CASSLQGFYPGNTIYF
v_gene: TRBV6-5; j_gene: TRBJ1-1; CDR3aa: CASSSYDNTEAFF
v_gene: TRBV9; j_gene: TRBJ1-1; CDR3aa: CASSPGGSLNTEAFF
v_gene: TRBV30; j_gene: TRBJ1-4; CDR3aa: CAWSVRTGERGLFF
v_gene: TRBV18; j_gene: TRBJ1-2; CDR3aa: CASSPNIAGGYGNGYTF
v_gene: TRBV11-2; j_gene: TRBJ2-1; CDR3aa: CASSATSGGAYNEQFF
v_gene: TRBV12-3/TRBV12-4; j_gene: TRBJ2-2; CDR3aa: CASSSDRFELFF
v_gene: TRBV9; j_gene: TRBJ2-5; CDR3aa: CASSTGTGWGQETQYF
v_gene: TRBV29-1; j_gene: TRBJ1-2; CDR3aa: CSVVIRRDGYTF
v_gene: TRBV6-2/TRBV6-3; j_gene: TRBJ1-5; CDR3aa: CASSYSQENQPQHF
v_gene: TRBV12-5; j_gene: TRBJ2-1; CDR3aa: CASGSPAGYGLSYNEQFF
v_gene: TRBV9; j_gene: TRBJ1-6; CDR3aa: CASSDGGSSYNSPLHF
v_gene: TRBV6-6; j_gene: TRBJ1-1; CDR3aa: CASSFQSGSEAFF
v_gene: TRBV10-3; j_gene: TRBJ1-6; CDR3aa: CAISPTRDRASPLHF
v_gene: TRBV18; j_gene: TRBJ2-7; CDR3aa: CASSPPRDGYEQYF
v_gene: TRBV19; j_gene: TRBJ2-2; CDR3aa: CASTFVRNTGELFF
v_gene: TRBV5-6; j_gene: TRBJ2-7; CDR3aa: CASQAEGYEQYF
v_gene: TRBV4-1; j_gene: TRBJ1-4; CDR3aa: CASSRTGLGEKLFF
v_gene: TRBV18; j_gene: TRBJ2-2; CDR3aa: CASSPPEGAHTGELFF
v_gene: TRBV9; j_gene: TRBJ1-1; CDR3aa: CASSPQGALNTEAFF
v_gene: TRBV5-1; j_gene: TRBJ1-4; CDR3aa: CASARQGGEEKLFF
v_gene: TRBV7-9; j_gene: TRBJ1-2; CDR3aa: CASSLAGGEMSYGYTF
v_gene: TRBV10-3; j_gene: TRBJ2-1; CDR3aa: CAITPSGGNNEQFF